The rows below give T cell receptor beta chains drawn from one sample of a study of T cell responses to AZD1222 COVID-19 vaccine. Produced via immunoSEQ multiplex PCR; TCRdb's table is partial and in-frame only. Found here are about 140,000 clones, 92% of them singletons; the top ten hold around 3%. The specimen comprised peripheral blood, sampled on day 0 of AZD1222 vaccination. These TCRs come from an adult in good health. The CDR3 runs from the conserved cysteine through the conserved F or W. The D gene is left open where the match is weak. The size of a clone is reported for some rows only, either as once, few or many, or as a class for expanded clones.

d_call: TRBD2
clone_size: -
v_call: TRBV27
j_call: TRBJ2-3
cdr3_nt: TGTGCCACCGCGTGGGGAGGGACCACAGATACGCAGTATTTT
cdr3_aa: CATAWGGTTDTQYF

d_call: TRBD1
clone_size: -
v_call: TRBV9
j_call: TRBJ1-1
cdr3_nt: TGTGCCAGCAGCGTAGATGTGACAGGGGTCGAAGCTTTCTTT
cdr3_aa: CASSVDVTGVEAFF

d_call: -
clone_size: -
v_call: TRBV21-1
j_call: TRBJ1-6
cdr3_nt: TGTGCCAGCAGCCGTACGGCAGGGGGTAATAATTCACCCCTCCACTTT
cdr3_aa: CASSRTAGGNNSPLHF

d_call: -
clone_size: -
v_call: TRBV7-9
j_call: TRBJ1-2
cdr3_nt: TGTGCCAGCAGCTCGCCTTCAGGGGTAGAAGGCTACACCTTC
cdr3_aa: CASSSPSGVEGYTF

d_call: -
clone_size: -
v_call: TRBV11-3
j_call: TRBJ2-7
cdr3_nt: TGTGCCAGCAGCTTAGATGGCTTAGCAGTCGAGCAGTACTTC
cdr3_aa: CASSLDGLAVEQYF

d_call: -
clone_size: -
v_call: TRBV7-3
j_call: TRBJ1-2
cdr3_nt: TGTGCCAGCAGCCCTTACGGCGGAGAATCGGGCTATGGCTACACCTTC
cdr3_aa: CASSPYGGESGYGYTF

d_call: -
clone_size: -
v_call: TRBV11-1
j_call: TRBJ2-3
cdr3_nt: TGTGCCAGCAGCCGGGGACGCGACGTTACGCAGTATTTT
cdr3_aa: CASSRGRDVTQYF

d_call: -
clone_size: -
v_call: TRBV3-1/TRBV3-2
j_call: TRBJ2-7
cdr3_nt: TGTGCCAGCAGCCAAGGTGTATCCTACGAGCAGTACTTC
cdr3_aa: CASSQGVSYEQYF

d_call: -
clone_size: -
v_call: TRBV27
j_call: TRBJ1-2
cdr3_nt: TGTGCCAGCAGCCTCCGACAGGAAAACTATGGCTACACCTTC
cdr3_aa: CASSLRQENYGYTF

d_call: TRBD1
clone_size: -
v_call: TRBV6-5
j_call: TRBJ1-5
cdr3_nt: TGTGCCAGCAGTTACGCAGGGGGCTATCAGCCCCAGCATTTT
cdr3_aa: CASSYAGGYQPQHF

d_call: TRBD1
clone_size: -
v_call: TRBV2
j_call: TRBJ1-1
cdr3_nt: TGTGCCAGCAGTGAAGCCAGGGGGAGGTCTGAAGCTTTCTTT
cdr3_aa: CASSEARGRSEAFF

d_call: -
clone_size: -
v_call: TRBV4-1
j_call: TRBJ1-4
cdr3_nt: TGCGCCAGCAGCCAAGGTAGAGGGAGGCAGGAAAAACTGTTTTTT
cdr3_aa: CASSQGRGRQEKLFF

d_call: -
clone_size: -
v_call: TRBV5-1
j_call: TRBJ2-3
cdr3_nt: TGCGCCAGCAGCTCCCAGGGTTTGGTAGATACGCAGTATTTT
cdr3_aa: CASSSQGLVDTQYF

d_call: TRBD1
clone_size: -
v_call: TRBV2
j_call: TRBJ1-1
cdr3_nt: TGTGCCAGCAGTTACGACGGGACAGGGGGTGACGCTTTCTTT
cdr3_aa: CASSYDGTGGDAFF

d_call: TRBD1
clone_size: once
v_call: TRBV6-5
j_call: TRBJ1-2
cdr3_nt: TGTGCCAGCAGTTACCCTAGACAGGGTGGGCCCTATGGCTACACCTTC
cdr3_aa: CASSYPRQGGPYGYTF

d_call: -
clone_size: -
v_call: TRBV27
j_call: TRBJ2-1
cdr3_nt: TGTGCCGGCCGATTAGTGGCAGGGGGGGACAATGAGCAGTTCTTC
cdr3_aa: CAGRLVAGGDNEQFF

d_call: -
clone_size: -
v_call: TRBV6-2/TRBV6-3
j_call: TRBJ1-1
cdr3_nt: TGTGCCAGCAGTTTAGGGATTGGGTACCTCGTGGAAGCTTTCTTT
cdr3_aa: CASSLGIGYLVEAFF

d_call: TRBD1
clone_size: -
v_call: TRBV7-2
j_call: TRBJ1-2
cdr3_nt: TGTGCCAGCAGCCAAGTGGGGACAGTTTTTGATCGGTATGGCTACACCTTC
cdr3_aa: CASSQVGTVFDRYGYTF

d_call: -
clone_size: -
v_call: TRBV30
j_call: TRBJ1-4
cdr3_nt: TGTGCCTTAAGTGAGGAAAAACTGTTTTTT
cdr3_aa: CALSEEKLFF

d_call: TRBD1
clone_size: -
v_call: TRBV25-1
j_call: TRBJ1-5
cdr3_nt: TGTGCCAGCAGTGACGGCCGGGACAGGGGCAATCAGCCCCAGCATTTT
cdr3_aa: CASSDGRDRGNQPQHF

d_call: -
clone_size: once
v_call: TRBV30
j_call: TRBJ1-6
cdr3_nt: TGTGCCTGGACTTCTTATAATTCACCCCTCCACTTT
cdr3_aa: CAWTSYNSPLHF

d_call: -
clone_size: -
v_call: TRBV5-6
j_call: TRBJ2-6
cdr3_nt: TGTGCCAGCAGCCGATATAGGGTTCCCCTCTCTGGGGCCAACGTCCTGACTTTC
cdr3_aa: CASSRYRVPLSGANVLTF

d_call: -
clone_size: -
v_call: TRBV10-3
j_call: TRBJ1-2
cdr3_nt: TGTGCCATCAGTGAGCCGGGACGAGCTAGAACCTATGGCTACACCTTC
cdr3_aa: CAISEPGRARTYGYTF

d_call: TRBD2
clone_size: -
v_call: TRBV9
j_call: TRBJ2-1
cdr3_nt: TGTGCCAGCAGCGGCAGCGGGAGCGTCTACAATGAGCAGTTCTTC
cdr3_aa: CASSGSGSVYNEQFF

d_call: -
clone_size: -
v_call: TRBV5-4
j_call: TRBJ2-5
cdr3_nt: TGTGCCAGCAGCTACGACAGGCAAGAGACCCAGTACTTC
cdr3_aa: CASSYDRQETQYF

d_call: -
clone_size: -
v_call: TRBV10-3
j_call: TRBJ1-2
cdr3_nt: TGTGCCTTTAGGGTAGCGGAGTATGGCTACACCTTC
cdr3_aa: CAFRVAEYGYTF

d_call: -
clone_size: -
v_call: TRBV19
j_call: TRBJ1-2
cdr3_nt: TGTGCCAGTAGTGCCGACAGAGGCTACACCTTC
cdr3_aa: CASSADRGYTF

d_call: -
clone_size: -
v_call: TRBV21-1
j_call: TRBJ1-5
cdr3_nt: TGTGCCAGCAGCCCTGGGTCAGGGGGTTTTTTCAATCAGCCCCAGCATTTT
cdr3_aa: CASSPGSGGFFNQPQHF

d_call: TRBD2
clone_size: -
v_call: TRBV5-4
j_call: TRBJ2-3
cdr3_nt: TGTGCCAGCAGCTGGGACTACTTCCCAGATACGCAGTATTTT
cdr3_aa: CASSWDYFPDTQYF

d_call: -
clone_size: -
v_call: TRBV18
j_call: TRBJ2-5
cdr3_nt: TGTGCCAGCTCACCGGCAGGGCTCGGGGAGACCCAGTACTTC
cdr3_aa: CASSPAGLGETQYF

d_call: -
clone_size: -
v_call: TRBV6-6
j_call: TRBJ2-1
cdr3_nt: TGTGCCAGCGCGACGGTGCTTGAGCAGTTCTTC
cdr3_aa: CASATVLEQFF

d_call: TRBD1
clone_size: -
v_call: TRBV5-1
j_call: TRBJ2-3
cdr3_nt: TGCGCCAGCAGACGCCGGGACAGGGGCCCGGATACGCAGTATTTT
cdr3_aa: CASRRRDRGPDTQYF

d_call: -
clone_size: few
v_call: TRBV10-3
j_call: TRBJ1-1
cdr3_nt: TGTGCCATCAGTGAAGCGGGCCGAGACACTGAAGCTTTCTTT
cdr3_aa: CAISEAGRDTEAFF

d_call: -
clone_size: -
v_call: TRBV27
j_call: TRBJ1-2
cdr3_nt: TGTGCCAGCACAGATTTACGGGGGGCGGGTGGCTACACCTTC
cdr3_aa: CASTDLRGAGGYTF

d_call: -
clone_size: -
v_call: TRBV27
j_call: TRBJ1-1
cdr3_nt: TGTGCCAGCAGTTTAAATCAGGATGAAGCTTTCTTT
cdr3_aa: CASSLNQDEAFF

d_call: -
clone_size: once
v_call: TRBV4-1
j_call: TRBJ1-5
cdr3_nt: TGCGCCAGCAGCCTCTCCTACAACTCCGGTCAGCCCCAGCATTTT
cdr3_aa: CASSLSYNSGQPQHF

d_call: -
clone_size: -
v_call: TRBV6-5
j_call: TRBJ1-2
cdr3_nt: TGTGCCAGCCGGGAGTACCGAGGAGGCTACACCTTC
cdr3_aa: CASREYRGGYTF

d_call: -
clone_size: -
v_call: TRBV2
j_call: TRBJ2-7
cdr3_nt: TGTGCCAGCACTTGGTTGGACTCCTACTACGAGCAGTACTTC
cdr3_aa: CASTWLDSYYEQYF

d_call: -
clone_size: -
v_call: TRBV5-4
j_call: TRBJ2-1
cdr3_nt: TGTGCCAGCAGCTCCGCTACAGGGAGCTCCTACAATGAGCAGTTCTTC
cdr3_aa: CASSSATGSSYNEQFF

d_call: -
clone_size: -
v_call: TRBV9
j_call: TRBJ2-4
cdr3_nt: TGTGCCAGCAGCGTAGCTCGCGGCGGAAACATTCAGTACTTC
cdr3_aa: CASSVARGGNIQYF

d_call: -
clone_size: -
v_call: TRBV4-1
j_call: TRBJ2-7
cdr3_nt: TGCGCCAGCAGCCAACTTTGGTTGGAGTCCTACGAGCAGTACTTC
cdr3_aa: CASSQLWLESYEQYF

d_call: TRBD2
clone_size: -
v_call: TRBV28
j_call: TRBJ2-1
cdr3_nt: TGTGCCAGCAGTCCCGGACTAGCAGGGCCGCGGGACAATGAGCAGTTCTTC
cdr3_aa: CASSPGLAGPRDNEQFF

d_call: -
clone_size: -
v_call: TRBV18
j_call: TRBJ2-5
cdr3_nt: TGTGCCAGCTCGCAAAGACAGCAAGAGACCCAGTACTTC
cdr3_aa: CASSQRQQETQYF

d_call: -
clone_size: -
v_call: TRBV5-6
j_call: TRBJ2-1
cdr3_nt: TGTGCCAGCAGCTTATACAGGGCCCATGAGCAGTTCTTC
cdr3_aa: CASSLYRAHEQFF

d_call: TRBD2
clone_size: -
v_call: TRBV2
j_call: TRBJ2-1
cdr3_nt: TGTGCCAGCAGTGCCCGCAGGACCCGCGGGAGGGACAATGAGCAGTTCTTC
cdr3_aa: CASSARRTRGRDNEQFF

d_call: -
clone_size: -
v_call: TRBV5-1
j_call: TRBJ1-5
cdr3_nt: TGCGCTAGCAGCTTGGGGGACGTGGATCAGCCCCAGCATTTT
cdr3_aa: CASSLGDVDQPQHF

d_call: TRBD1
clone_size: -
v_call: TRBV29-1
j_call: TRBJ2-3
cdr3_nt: TGCAGCGTTGTAGACGGACAGGGTAAAGATACGCAGTATTTT
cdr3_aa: CSVVDGQGKDTQYF

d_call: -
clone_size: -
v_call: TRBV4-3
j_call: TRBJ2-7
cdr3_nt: TGCGCCAGCAGCCAAGATAATTATAGGGGCAGTGAGCAGTACTTC
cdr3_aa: CASSQDNYRGSEQYF

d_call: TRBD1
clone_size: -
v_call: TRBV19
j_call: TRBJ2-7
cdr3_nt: TGTGCCACCGGGGACAGTAACAATTACTACGAGCAGTACTTC
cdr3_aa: CATGDSNNYYEQYF

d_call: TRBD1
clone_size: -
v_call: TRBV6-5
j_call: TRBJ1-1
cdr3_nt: TGTGCCAGCAGCTGGGACAGATTGAACACTGAAGCTTTCTTT
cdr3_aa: CASSWDRLNTEAFF

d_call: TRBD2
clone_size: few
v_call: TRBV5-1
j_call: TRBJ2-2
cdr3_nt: TGCGCCAGCAGCCCCGTGGGCGGGAGTAGCACCGGGGAGCTGTTTTTT
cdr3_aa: CASSPVGGSSTGELFF

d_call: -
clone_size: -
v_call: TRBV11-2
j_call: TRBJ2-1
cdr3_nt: TGTGCCAGCAGCTTAGGGACTTATGAGCAGTTCTTC
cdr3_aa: CASSLGTYEQFF

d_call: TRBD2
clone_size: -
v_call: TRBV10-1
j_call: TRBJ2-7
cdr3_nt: TGCGCCAGCAGTGACGCCGGGACTAGCGGTTACGAGCAGTACTTC
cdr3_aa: CASSDAGTSGYEQYF

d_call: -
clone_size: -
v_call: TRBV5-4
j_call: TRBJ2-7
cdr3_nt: TGTGCCAGCAGCCCAACAAGGGGGGGAGGATCCTACGAGCAGTACTTC
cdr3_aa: CASSPTRGGGSYEQYF

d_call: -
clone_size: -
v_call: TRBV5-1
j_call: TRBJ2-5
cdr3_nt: TGCGCCAGCAGCTTGGCCATCTCTCAAGAGACCCAGTACTTC
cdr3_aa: CASSLAISQETQYF

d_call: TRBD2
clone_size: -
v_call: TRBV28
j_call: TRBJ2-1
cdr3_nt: TGTGCCAGCAGCTCACCTCTAGCGGGGGACTCCTACAATGAGCAGTTCTTC
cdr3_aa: CASSSPLAGDSYNEQFF

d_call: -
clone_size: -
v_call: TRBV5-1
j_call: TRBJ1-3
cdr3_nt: TGCGCCAGCAGCCCCCTTGACAGTCACACCATATATTTT
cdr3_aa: CASSPLDSHTIYF

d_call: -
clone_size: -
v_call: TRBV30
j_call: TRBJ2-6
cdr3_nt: TGTGCCGGACCCTCTGGGGCCAACGTCCTGACTTTC
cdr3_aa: CAGPSGANVLTF

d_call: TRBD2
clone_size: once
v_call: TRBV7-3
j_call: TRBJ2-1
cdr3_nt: TGTGCCAGCAGCCCCCTCACGAGCGGGAGGGCCGGTGAGCAGTTCTTC
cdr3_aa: CASSPLTSGRAGEQFF